The source of this T cell receptor (beta chain) is a study of CD8+CD57+ T cells in acquired aplastic anemia. Genomic DNA, serving as template, underwent TCR beta VDJ and CDR3 profiling. Using its own MiXCR run on the reads, TCRdb lists one record per CDR3 protein. The sample records a few hundred thousand distinct CDR3 sequences, roughly 33% being singletons. The germline gives CDR1 SQVTM, CDR2 ANQGSEA. The CDR3 consists of 15 residues. V dropped 4 bases and J dropped 4; count of bases not matched to a gene: 13. The sample consisted of sorted CD4+, CD8+, or CD8+CD57+ T cells (not recorded which) from PBMCs. The clonotype comes from a human donor in good health, serving as a control. The rearrangement links TRBV29-1 to TRBJ2-7; TRBD1 matches at 7 bases. The CDR3 spells CSVGDTGAGSYEQYF. CDR3 nucleotide sequence: TGCAGCGTTGGGGACACAGGGGCCGGGTCATACGAGCAGTACTTC.